These 3 T cell receptor beta chains were sequenced from one sample in a study of neurological immune-mediated disorders. TCRdb re-derived calls from the 5' RACE reads in MiXCR, one entry per CDR3 protein. The sample carries around 32,000 distinct CDR3 sequences, around 10% recorded once. The specimen sequenced was PBMCs. The receptors derive from a woman aged 55-69 years in good health.

The sample holds many counts of this clonotype. The V gene is TRBV4-3, the J gene TRBJ2-5, with 7 bases lining up with TRBD2. Trimming took 5 bases from V and 7 from J; bases not matched to a gene: 13. The CDR3 consists of 15 residues. Germline CDR1 is LGHNA and CDR2 is YSLEER. The CDR3 bases are TGCGCCAGCAGCGAAGGGCTAGCGGCGCCTGCGACCCAGTACTTC. Translated: CASSEGLAAPATQYF.

The table lists this clonotype with many counts. The V call is TRBV7-2, the J call TRBJ2-5; TRBD2 agrees at 10 bases. Trimming removed 5 bases from V and 0 bases from J; junction bases left unmatched: 6. The germline CDR1 and CDR2 sequences are SGHTA and FQGNSA. The CDR3 spans 16 residues. The CDR3 DNA follows: TGTGCCAGCAGCCCTACTAGCGGGGCGTACCAAGAGACCCAGTACTTC. It is translated as CASSPTSGAYQETQYF.

This clonotype was seen repeatedly, ten times or more. This chain joins TRBV6-5 and TRBJ1-2; D is uncertain. The CDR3 is 15 amino acids. V lost 4 bases, J lost 0 bases, and 12 bases lay in between. Germline V lookup: CDR1 MNHEY, CDR2 SVGAGI. The CDR3 DNA sequence: TGTGCCAGCAGTTTCGGGCCCCCGACTAACTATGGCTACACCTTC. This sequence encodes CASSFGPPTNYGYTF.